This TCR beta chain was obtained from a study of cytomegalovirus exposure and HLA in healthy donors. V gave up 5 bases and J gave up 0 bases; unmatched junction bases: 4. This CDR3 is 16 amino acids long. CDR1 SEHNR and CDR2 FQNEAQ come from the germline V gene (reference sequence). PCR involved 60 Vbeta and 13 Jbeta primers. Source study methods: A follow-up analysis tallied approximately 85 million unique TCR beta chains, some 9.9 million shared. The data were produced by immunoSEQ multiplex PCR, yet TCRdb's version contains in-frame clones alone and is incomplete. D and trimming come from the DNA, and the V and J calls and clone size come from that table. The top ten hold roughly 15% of the sample, which has 79,000 or so clones, roughly 73% seen once.

The chain has TRBV7-9 and TRBJ1-6; TRBD1 agrees at 7 bases. The sequenced material came from PBMCs. The sequence was obtained from a woman aged 40 to 49 in good health and CMV-seropositive. The CDR3 DNA reads as TGTGCCAGCAGCCAGGACAGGAGCTCCTATAATTCACCCCTCCACTTT. Translation: CASSQDRSSYNSPLHF.